These 24 T cell receptor beta chains were all obtained from the same sample, sequenced in a study of cytotoxic CD8 clonotypes in ibrutinib-treated CLL. Sequencing was performed with immunoSEQ multiplex PCR; in TCRdb, only in-frame clones are kept and a portion is missing. The sample includes around 25,000 clones, approximately 71% of them seen just once. The sequences come from PBMCs, collected at disease progression, from a patient treated with ibrutinib. The receptors here all came from a human donor with chronic lymphocytic leukemia.

The table lists this clone with a few counts. The V call is TRBV11-2, the J call TRBJ1-4; D is possibly TRBD1 (5 bases). The germline CDR1 and CDR2 sequences are SGHAT and FQNNGV. The CDR3 has 15 amino acids. The V end lost 5 bases, the J end lost 8 bases, and 18 bases lay between the germline ends. The CDR3 here is CASSHSGTKGEKLFF. DNA for the CDR3: TGTGCCAGCAGCCACTCCGGGACCAAAGGGGAAAAACTGTTTTTT.

The genes are TRBV18 and TRBJ1-2, with TRBD1 identical over 11 bases. Losses at the gene ends were 1 base for V and 0 bases for J; bases not matched to a gene: 7. CDR3 length: 18 amino acids. Germline V lookup: CDR1 KGHSH, CDR2 LQKENI. The CDR3 loop reads CASSPLGQGARTNYGYTF. The CDR3 coding sequence is TGTGCCAGCTCACCACTCGGACAGGGGGCGAGAACTAACTATGGCTACACCTTC.

This clone appeared a few times. The rearrangement links TRBV7-8 to TRBJ2-7; D ambiguous. In germline, CDR1 is SGHVS, CDR2 FQNEAQ. V lost 5 bases, J lost 0 bases, and 11 bases lay in between. This CDR3 region has 14 residues. CDR3 amino acids: CASSERSVSYEQYF. The CDR3 nucleotides are TGTGCCAGCAGCGAGAGGTCAGTCTCCTACGAGCAGTACTTC. Looking up the rest from reference TRBV7-8 and TRBJ2-7 gives the full variable domain: GAGVSQSPRYKVAKRGQDVALRCDPISGHVSLFWYQQALGQGPEFLTYFQNEAQLDKSGLPSDRFFAERPEGSVSTLKIQRTQQEDSAVYLCASSERSVSYEQYFGPGTRLTVT.

This clone appeared a single time. V gene TRBV5-1 combines with J gene TRBJ1-1; possibly TRBD1 for D (5 bases). This CDR3 contains 14 residues. CDR1 is SGHRS and CDR2 is YFSETQ in the germline V gene. V lost 0 bases and J 1 base, leaving 7 bases between the germline ends. CDR3 loop: CASSLVGTNTEAFF. CDR3 coding DNA: TGCGCCAGCAGCTTGGTCGGGACGAACACTGAAGCTTTCTTT.

This clone turned up a few times. The rearrangement joins TRBV4-3 to TRBJ2-7, with 10 positions matching TRBD1. CDR3 size: 16 residues. Germline V CDR1 and CDR2: LGHNA, YSLEER. The V and J ends lost 0 bases and 4 bases, in that order; junction bases with no gene match: 6. The CDR3 nucleotides read TGCGCCAGCAGCCAAGATCGACAGGGGGCGACGTACGAGCAGTACTTC. Translation: CASSQDRQGATYEQYF.

The genes are TRBV9 and TRBJ2-1; D possibly uses TRBD1 or TRBD2 (6 bases each). Trimming pared 2 bases from V and 9 bases from J, leaving 18 bases between. Germline assignment: CDR1 SGDLS and CDR2 YYNGEE. CDR3 length: 15 residues. The CDR3 sequence is CASSVGGLESGEQFF. The CDR3 bases are TGTGCCAGCAGCGTGGGGGGCCTAGAGTCAGGTGAGCAGTTCTTC.

This chain connects TRBV2 to TRBJ1-5; 10 nucleotides align to TRBD1. After removal of 5 bases from V and 7 bases from J, the junction contained 11 bases not matched to a gene. The CDR3 has 16 amino acids. The V gene's germline CDR1 is SNHLY and CDR2 FYNNEI. CDR3 bases: TGTGCCAGCAGTCCCCCCGGGACAGGGGCAGGACAGCCCCAGCATTTT. Translation: CASSPPGTGAGQPQHF.

This clone came up a few times. The chain uses TRBV7-9 and TRBJ1-1; TRBD1 might be the D (5 bases). Trimming stripped 5 bases from V and 0 bases from J, with 16 bases between. CDR1 and CDR2 from the germline V gene are SEHNR and FQNEAQ (reference sequence). The CDR3 contains 16 residues. CDR3 nucleotides: TGTGCCAGCAGCGTTCCAGGGTTGCCAATGAACACTGAAGCTTTCTTT. Amino acid sequence: CASSVPGLPMNTEAFF.

In regard to this clone: Other DNA sequences in this specimen translate into the identical CDR3. The chain has TRBV9 and TRBJ1-3; D remains unclear. The CDR3 extends over 15 amino acids. Germline CDR1 and CDR2: SGDLS and YYNGEE. V was cut by 0 bases and J by 4 bases, with 11 bases left in between. The CDR3 loop reads CASSVDPGAGNTIYF. The CDR3, as DNA: TGTGCCAGCAGCGTAGACCCGGGTGCCGGAAACACCATATATTTT.

The chain employs TRBV29-1 and TRBJ2-7; D may be TRBD1 or TRBD2 (5 bases each). CDR3 length equals 13 residues. Germline V gene data show CDR1 as SQVTM and CDR2 as ANQGSEA. V was shortened by 3 bases and J by 3 bases, with 12 bases between the two germline ends. CDR3 residues: CSVDVGAGYEQYF. The CDR3 region has the DNA TGCAGCGTTGATGTAGGGGCGGGCTACGAGCAGTACTTC.

This sequence joins TRBV9 and TRBJ2-5, with D unresolved. Per germline, CDR1 SGDLS and CDR2 YYNGEE. Trimming left V 3 bases short and J 5 bases short, with 5 bases between. The CDR3 totals 11 residues. The CDR3 DNA is TGTGCCAGCAGCGGCTCGGAGACCCAGTACTTC. It is translated as CASSGSETQYF.

The rearrangement links TRBV4-1 to TRBJ1-1; a possible D gene is TRBD1 (5 bases). The V and J ends lost 3 bases and 8 bases respectively, with 19 bases between them. This CDR3 region has 15 residues. From germline, CDR1 is MGHRA and CDR2 YSYEKL. CDR3 amino acids: CASSQAPQGVSEAFF. DNA of the CDR3: TGCGCCAGCAGCCAGGCTCCCCAGGGAGTCTCAGAAGCTTTCTTT.

The CDR3 here is CASSQDSDTQYF. DNA for the CDR3: TGCGCCAGCAGCCAAGATTCGGATACGCAGTATTTT. The chain is built from TRBV4-1 and TRBJ2-3; no clear D gene. This CDR3 has 12 residues. The germline CDR1 and CDR2 sequences are MGHRA and YSYEKL. Trimming shortened V by 0 bases and J by 6 bases, and 4 bases separated the two germline ends.

The chain combines TRBV6-5 with TRBJ1-2, with 7 bases that match TRBD1. The CDR3 runs to 15 residues. The germline V gene encodes CDR1 MNHEY and CDR2 SVGAGI. Losses at the gene ends were 2 bases for V and 4 bases for J; bases not matched to a gene: 7. CDR3 loop: CASSYGQVPLYGYTF. The DNA for the CDR3 is TGTGCCAGCAGTTACGGACAGGTTCCCCTCTATGGCTACACCTTC.

This clone has just a few counts. This chain links TRBV27 with TRBJ1-6; 9 nucleotides line up with TRBD1. Germline V gives CDR1 MNHEY, CDR2 SMNVEV (reference sequence). After removal of 0 bases from V and 11 bases from J, the junction contained 8 bases not matched to a gene. This CDR3 spans 16 amino acids. The CDR3 DNA reads TGTGCCAGCAGTTTATCGTTCGGGACAGGGATAACACCCCTCCACTTT. This sequence encodes CASSLSFGTGITPLHF.

This sequence joins TRBV6-1 and TRBJ1-2; D perhaps matches TRBD1 (5 bases). The germline V and J ends were trimmed by 3 bases and 0 bases, with 11 bases remaining between them. CDR1 is MNHNS and CDR2 is SASEGT in the germline V gene. This CDR3 comprises 15 residues. Written as DNA, the CDR3 is TGTGCCAGCAGTGATTTGGGACGAGCTAACTATGGCTACACCTTC. Amino acid sequence: CASSDLGRANYGYTF.

This chain uses TRBV9 with TRBJ2-7, with D hard to call. Trimming left V 4 bases short and J 4 bases short, with 12 bases between. The CDR3 runs to 13 residues. Germline lookup yields CDR1 SGDLS and CDR2 YYNGEE. The CDR3 sequence is CASSPSLVYEQYF. CDR3 sequence (DNA): TGTGCCAGCAGCCCTTCGCTCGTGTACGAGCAGTACTTC.

J is TRBJ1-2 and V is TRBV6-6; 8 positions agree with TRBD1. Germline values: CDR1 MNHNY, CDR2 SVGAGI (reference sequence). Losses at the gene ends were 0 bases for V and 3 bases for J; bases not matched to a gene: 6. This CDR3 has 16 amino acids. The CDR3 sequence: CASSYSRAGGDYGYTF. The CDR3 coding sequence is TGTGCCAGCAGTTACTCGAGGGCAGGGGGCGACTATGGCTACACCTTC.

The table lists this clone with a count of one. This rearrangement joins TRBV29-1 to TRBJ2-7, with D maybe TRBD1 (6 bases). Trimming left V 4 bases short and J 3 bases short, with 13 bases between. Per germline, CDR1 SQVTM and CDR2 ANQGSEA. The CDR3 has 13 amino acids. The DNA of the CDR3 is TGCAGCGTTGCCTCGGGACAATACTACGAGCAGTACTTC. Translating gives CSVASGQYYEQYF.

The chain has TRBV7-9 and TRBJ1-5; TRBD1 is a possible D gene (5 bases). V gave up 5 bases and J gave up 5 bases, with 13 bases separating them. The CDR3 loop spans 14 amino acids. Germline-derived CDR1 and CDR2 are SEHNR and FQNEAQ (reference sequence). The CDR3 bases are TGTGCCAGCAGCGGGGGAGGGATCGATCAGCCCCAGCATTTT. Encoded protein: CASSGGGIDQPQHF. Based on the CDR3 plus reference TRBV7-9 and TRBJ1-5, the full variable domain is DTGVSQNPRHKITKRGQNVTFRCDPISEHNRLYWYRQTLGQGPEFLTYFQNEAQLEKSRLLSDRFSAERPKGSFSTLEIQRTEQGDSAMYLCASSGGGIDQPQHFGDGTRLSIL.

This chain joins TRBV9 and TRBJ2-2; no firm D call. CDR1 and CDR2 from the germline V gene are SGDLS and YYNGEE. The CDR3 is made up of 12 amino acids. V lost 0 bases to trimming and J lost 7 bases, with 4 bases between them. The CDR3 DNA is TGTGCCAGCAGCGTAGACGACGGGGAGCTGTTTTTT. This sequence encodes CASSVDDGELFF.

The chain couples TRBV5-1 to TRBJ1-2; perhaps TRBD1 as D (5 bases). The V end was cut by 4 bases, the J end by 2 bases, with 12 bases between. This CDR3 spans 14 amino acids. Germline V gene sequence: CDR1 SGHRS, CDR2 YFSETQ. CDR3 DNA: TGCGCCAGCAGCGAAGGGGCGGGCAACTATGGCTACACCTTC. Translated, it gives CASSEGAGNYGYTF.

This clone was counted once. The V gene is TRBV30, the J gene TRBJ1-2, with D uncertain. Trimming shortened V by 0 bases and J by 4 bases, and 18 bases separated the two germline ends. CDR3 length: 16 amino acids. Germline CDR1 is GTSNPN and CDR2 is SVGIG (reference sequence). The CDR3: CAWSVVGSLGSYGYTF. DNA for the CDR3: TGTGCCTGGAGTGTCGTAGGGAGCCTAGGAAGCTATGGCTACACCTTC. The full variable domain, rest sourced from reference TRBV30 and TRBJ1-2, is SQTIHQWPATLVQPVGSPLSLECTVEGTSNPNLYWYRQAAGRGLQLLFYSVGIGQISSEVPQNLSASRPQDRQFILSSKKLLLSDSGFYLCAWSVVGSLGSYGYTFGSGTRLTVV.

The rearrangement uses TRBV19 and TRBJ1-5; D is unclear. V was cut by 0 bases and J by 0 bases, with 6 bases left in between. In germline, CDR1 is LNHDA, CDR2 SQIVND (reference sequence). The CDR3 totals 15 residues. The CDR3 reads CASSIDSRSNQPQHF. The CDR3 coding sequence is TGTGCCAGTAGTATAGATAGCCGTAGCAATCAGCCCCAGCATTTT.